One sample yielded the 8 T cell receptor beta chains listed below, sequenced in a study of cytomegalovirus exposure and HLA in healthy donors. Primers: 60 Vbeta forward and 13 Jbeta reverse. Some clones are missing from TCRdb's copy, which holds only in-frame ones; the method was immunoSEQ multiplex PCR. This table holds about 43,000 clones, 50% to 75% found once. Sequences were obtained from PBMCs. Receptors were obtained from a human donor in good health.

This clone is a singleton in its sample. The CDR3 nucleotides read TGTGCCAGCAGCGAGCAGGGACAACCCCAAGAGACCCAGTACTTC. This codes for CASSEQGQPQETQYF. The chain links TRBV2 to TRBJ2-5; tentatively, D is TRBD1 (6 bases). With 6 bases removed from V and 1 base from J, the gap between germline ends came to 15 bases. The length of the CDR3 is 15 residues. Germline lookup yields CDR1 SNHLY and CDR2 FYNNEI.

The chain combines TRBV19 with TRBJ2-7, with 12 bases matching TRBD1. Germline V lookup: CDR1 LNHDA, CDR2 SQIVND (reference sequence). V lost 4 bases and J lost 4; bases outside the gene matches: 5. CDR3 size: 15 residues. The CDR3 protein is CASSKGQGATYEQYF. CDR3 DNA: TGTGCCAGTAGTAAGGGACAGGGGGCGACTTACGAGCAGTACTTC. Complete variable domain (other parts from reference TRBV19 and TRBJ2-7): DGGITQSPKYLFRKEGQNVTLSCEQNLNHDAMYWYRQDPGQGLRLIYYSQIVNDFQKGDIAEGYSVSREKKESFPLTVTSAQKNPTAFYLCASSKGQGATYEQYFGPGTRLTVT.

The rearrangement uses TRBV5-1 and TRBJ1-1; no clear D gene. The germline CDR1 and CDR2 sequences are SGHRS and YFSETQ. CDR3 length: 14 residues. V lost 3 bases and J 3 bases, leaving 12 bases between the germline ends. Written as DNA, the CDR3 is TGCGCCAGCAGCTCGAGGGCACGGGACACTGAAGCTTTCTTT. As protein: CASSSRARDTEAFF.

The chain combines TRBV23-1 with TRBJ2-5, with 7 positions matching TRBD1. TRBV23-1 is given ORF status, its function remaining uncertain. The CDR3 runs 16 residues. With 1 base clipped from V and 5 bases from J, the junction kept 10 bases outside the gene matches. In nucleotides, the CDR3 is TGCGCCAGCAGTCAATTCTCCCCACAGGGGTATGAGACCCAGTACTTC. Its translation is CASSQFSPQGYETQYF.

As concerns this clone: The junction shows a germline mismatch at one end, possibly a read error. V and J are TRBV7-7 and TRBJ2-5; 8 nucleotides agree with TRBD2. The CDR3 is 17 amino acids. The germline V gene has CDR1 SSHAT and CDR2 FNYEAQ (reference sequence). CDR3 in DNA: TGTGCTAGCAGCTATAGAGCGGGACTAGTCCCTCAAGAGACCCAGTACTTC. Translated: CASSYRAGLVPQETQYF. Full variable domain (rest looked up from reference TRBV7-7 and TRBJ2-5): GAGVSQSPRYKVTKRGQDVTLRCDPISSHATLYWYQQALGQGPEFLTYFNYEAQPDKSGLPSDRFSAERPEGSISTLTIQRTEQRDSAMYRCASSYRAGLVPQETQYFGPGTRLLVL.

The CDR3 spells CAGNPGTGYNYGYTF. The CDR3 region has the DNA TGTGCCGGCAACCCGGGGACAGGATATAACTATGGCTACACCTTC. The chain employs TRBV6-1 and TRBJ1-2, with 8 bases identical to TRBD1. The CDR3 runs to 15 residues. Germline CDR1 MNHNS, CDR2 SASEGT. Germline trimming cut 11 bases from V and 1 base from J; bases unmatched to any gene: 12.

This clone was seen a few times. The CDR3 DNA follows: TGCGCCAGCAGCCACGGGAACATGCCCAGGCCCAAGGATGAAAAACTGTTTTTT. Translated, it gives CASSHGNMPRPKDEKLFF. The V call is TRBV4-1, the J call TRBJ1-4; D call uncertain. Germline assignment: CDR1 MGHRA and CDR2 YSYEKL. Trimming removed 3 bases at V and 6 bases at J, with 23 bases between. The CDR3 is 18 residues long.

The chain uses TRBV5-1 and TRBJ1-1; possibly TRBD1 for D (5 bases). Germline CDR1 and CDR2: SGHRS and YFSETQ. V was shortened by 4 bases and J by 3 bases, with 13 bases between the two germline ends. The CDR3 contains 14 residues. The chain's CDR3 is CASSQDGGYTEAFF. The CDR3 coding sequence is TGCGCCAGCAGCCAGGACGGGGGTTACACTGAAGCTTTCTTT.